This T cell receptor (beta chain) stems from a study of T cell responses to AZD1222 COVID-19 vaccine. Regarding the study as a whole: Variant regions that are unmutated are reportedly the target of nearly half of spike-specific TCRs. Breadth and depth of Spike-specific TCRs rose after two AZD1222 doses. Recipients of AZD1222 seropositive at baseline numbered only five or six. Clonal diversity was possibly underestimated; the donors were predominantly white British and more often female.

CDR1 is SGHTA and CDR2 is FQGTGA in the germline V gene. V dropped 5 bases and J dropped 6 bases, with 11 bases sitting between them. The CDR3 consists of 13 residues. This table comes from immunoSEQ multiplex PCR, and its TCRdb copy is limited to in-frame clones, with some not included. The data contain roughly 180,000 clones, about nine tenths of them seen just once; the ten biggest clones take up 2.6%. In the case of this clone: Its antigen is currently unknown.

The sequences come from peripheral blood, collected on day 0 of AZD1222 vaccination. The source of this sequence is an adult in good health. The genes are TRBV7-3 and TRBJ1-3; D remains ambiguous. In nucleotides, the CDR3 is TGTGCCAGCAGCCTCCCACCCTTAAACACCATATATTTT. Translation: CASSLPPLNTIYF.